The entry that follows covers one T cell receptor (beta chain) sequence. Its antigen remains unidentified. The same CDR3 is also encoded by other DNA sequences in this sample. The sample comes from a study of shared clonotypes between healthy human individuals. Overall study results and limits: On the whole, naive subsets had larger estimated richness than memory subsets had.

V was trimmed by 4 bases and J by 1 base, leaving 10 bases between them. Germline V lookup: CDR1 SQVTM, CDR2 ANQGSEA. This CDR3 comprises 13 residues. In the original workflow: Filtering of immunoSEQ junctional sequences could not match full-length read filtering. Profiling relied on immunoSEQ multiplex PCR, and the TCRdb table lists in-frame clones only, not all of them. That table is the source of V, J and clone size, and D and trimming were worked out from the DNA. There are some 2,500,000 clones in the sample; 92% occur only once, and around 0.35% lies in the top ten. The V and J genes are TRBV29-1 and TRBJ1-2, with D unresolved. The sample consisted of naive CD4+ T cells from PBMCs. Subset defined: CD45RA+ positively selected. The sequence was obtained from a man between 18 and 35 years old in good health. Some clones in this sample may be carry-over from other donors' samples. Written as DNA, the CDR3 is TGCAGCGTTGGAGGCGGAAGTAACTATGGCTACACCTTC. This gives the protein CSVGGGSNYGYTF. Full variable domain (rest looked up from reference TRBV29-1 and TRBJ1-2): SAVISQKPSRDICQRGTSLTIQCQVDSQVTMMFWYRQQPGQSLTLIATANQGSEATYESGFVIDKFPISRPNLTFSTLTVSNMSPEDSSIYLCSVGGGSNYGYTFGSGTRLTVV.